This T cell receptor (beta chain) was found in a study of glioma-infiltrating T cells after dendritic cell vaccination. Patients had residual fresh-frozen tumor tissue and more than two years of survival data. None of the glioblastoma patients had an isocitrate dehydrogenase mutation. PBMC sampling occurred before vaccination, two weeks after the third dose, and at progression. The CDR3 loop spans 14 amino acids. With V trimmed by 6 bases and J by 2 bases, 6 bases remained unmatched. CDR1 and CDR2 from the germline V gene are MNHEY and SMNVEV (reference sequence). Sequenced by immunoSEQ multiplex PCR; TCRdb stores in-frame clones only, minus some. The sample yields around 72,000 clones, 65% to 90% seen once.

The chain has TRBV27 and TRBJ1-2; 7 positions agree with TRBD1. The TCR comes from a human donor with glioblastoma. This specimen consisted of blood, obtained before dendritic cell vaccination. The CDR3 loop reads CASSVDRANYGYTF. The DNA of the CDR3 is TGTGCCAGCAGCGTCGACAGGGCGAACTATGGCTACACCTTC.